The TCR beta chain under discussion was sequenced for a study of cytomegalovirus exposure and HLA in healthy donors. Broader study findings: Most of the TCR beta V segments (in an earlier analysis) were productive either about 87% or about 30% of the time. Associated with cytomegalovirus, according to the listing, were around 170 TCR beta chains.

PCR primers comprised 60 Vbeta and 13 Jbeta primers. Some clones are missing from TCRdb's copy, which holds only in-frame ones; the method was immunoSEQ multiplex PCR. The top ten clones hold about 2.2% of a sample with 130,000 to 150,000 clones, around 80% of them seen once. Note on this clone: Its antigen is still unknown.

Unmatched junction bases numbered 2, after V lost 0 bases and J lost 3 bases. Germline V gene data show CDR1 as SGDLS and CDR2 as YYNGEE. This CDR3 has 15 amino acids. V usage is TRBV9 and J usage is TRBJ2-1, with TRBD2 matching 8 bases. This clonotype was sampled from a man in his thirties or forties in good health and CMV-seronegative. Material: PBMCs. The CDR3 is CASSVAGTSYNEQFF. DNA of the CDR3: TGTGCCAGCAGCGTAGCCGGGACTAGCTACAATGAGCAGTTCTTC.